The clone carrying this T cell receptor beta chain appeared a few times. Its antigen is unidentified. The stimulus was an HIV-1 Gag 15-mer peptide pool, 1 ug/peptide/mL. Sorting of responding CD4+ T cells relied on upregulated CD40 ligand together with CD69. The immunoSEQ assay was version 4, run in survey mode. Produced via immunoSEQ multiplex PCR; TCRdb's table is partial and in-frame only. The table includes about 19,000 clones, around three fifths detected once. This entry is derived from a study of persistence of HIV-infected CD4 T cells. The CDR3 runs to 14 residues. From germline, CDR1 is WNHNN and CDR2 SYGVQD (reference sequence). The V gene end was trimmed by 4 bases and the J gene end by 5 bases; junction bases not matched to a gene: 5.

The J gene is TRBJ2-3, the V gene TRBV10-1; 8 bases line up with TRBD1. The sequence was obtained from an adult woman with HIV who was CMV-seropositive. The sample was CD4+ T cells sorted from PBMCs after roughly 17-hour stimulation, taken from a patient who received antiretroviral therapy. The CDR3 protein is CASSAGQGRDTQYF. CDR3 coding DNA: TGCGCCAGCAGTGCCGGACAGGGCAGAGATACGCAGTATTTT.